This TCR beta chain originates from a study of Graves' ophthalmopathy and Graves' hyperthyroidism (dated by TCRdb to the late 2010s). As for the study more broadly: Peripheral blood was collected at initial diagnosis, before any treatment. To explore V-J signatures that distinguish ophthalmopathy from hyperthyroidism, a discovery set of 95 to 100 patients was enrolled, made up of 40 to 45 with ophthalmopathy and around 57 with stable hyperthyroidism. Once sampling was done, hyperthyroidism patients were given methimazole at a starting dose of 30 mg daily, while ophthalmopathy patients were given high-dose intravenous methylprednisolone. In six or seven hyperthyroidism patients, the T-cell repertoires found in thyroid tissue were compared with those found in blood. The 80 to 100 discovery patients were randomly divided into training and test sets at a 7:3 ratio. In total, over 130 blood samples were TCR-sequenced: 40 to 45 ophthalmopathy, approximately 75 hyperthyroidism and some 17 hyperthyroidism-to-ophthalmopathy patients. The study used TCR beta repertoire signatures to distinguish Graves' ophthalmopathy from Graves' hyperthyroidism and to predict progression to ophthalmopathy. For independent validation, a separate cohort was made up of approximately 19 hyperthyroidism patients plus 17 patients who later progressed from hyperthyroidism to ophthalmopathy. What the work shows at the level of the full study, not this receptor alone: The 13-signature model separated ophthalmopathy from stable hyperthyroidism with approximately 90% sensitivity and 81.08% specificity in cross-validation, and 80%/75% in the test set. In validation, the model predicted ophthalmopathy progression with about 71% sensitivity and roughly 72% specificity; 12 predicted patients were CT-confirmed with GO in a median of about 6.1 months. No statistical method was used to set the sample size in advance, and the investigators knew which group each participant was assigned to. Most expanded thyroid clonotypes with a frequency above 0.001 also appeared in blood, which suggests that blood repertoires may reflect the immune response in the thyroid.

V lost 8 bases and J lost 2 bases, and the count of bases not matched to a germline gene is 5. Looking up the germline V gene yields CDR1 MNHNS and CDR2 SASEGT. The CDR3 numbers 15 residues from cysteine through phenylalanine. This entry keeps only the CDR3 DNA: 45 bases, framed from base 1. For repertoire sequencing, the TCR beta CDR3 regions were amplified from RNA transcripts. The first round was an RT-PCR using HTBI primers with the Qiagen OneStep RT-PCR kit, and this first round was followed by a second-round multiplex PCR, then size selection and purification. The libraries underwent paired-end sequencing with 100 bp reads on an Illumina HiSeq2000. Regarding the original processing steps: SOAPnuke was used for read processing, and reads with adapters, uncalled bases, a mean Phred below 15, or no exact constant-primer or identifier match were discarded. High-quality paired reads were merged with COPE v1.2.5. Each unique nucleotide sequence was treated as a clonotype, and MiTCR v1.1 was used to align the clonotypes to the IMGT TRB V, D and J references. The analysis was limited to V-J combinations with a frequency above 0.0001, which together covered roughly 99% of the repertoires. For each V-J combination, a TCR clonal expansion and chaos score was defined as the ratio of F50 clonal expansion to chaos observed in the TCRdist matrix. Welch's t-statistics and random forest were used to reduce features to about a dozen V-J combinations, which were fed into a naive Bayes classifier. The Morisita-Horn index was used to measure how similar the thyroid and blood repertoires were. TCRdb cleaned the public reads at Q25 with fastp, built clones with MiXCR and kept in-frame beta chains. Every entry covers one CDR3 protein and lists the most common genes and DNA from its rows. The authors' filters were not applied to this entry. Across this sample there are fewer than 400,000 distinct CDR3 sequences, with 18% seen only once. Clones ranked in the top ten supply roughly 1.6% of the sample.

Of note for this clonotype: What antigen it recognizes has not been identified. No base-level quality is on record; no much larger clone is a single base apart.

Ophthalmopathy patients had moderately to severely active disease, Clinical Activity Score of at least 3, NOSPECS grade of at least 4, and disease duration under 3 months. Patients with other autoimmune diseases, uncontrolled infections, pregnancy or lactation were excluded from the study. Clinical symptoms, serum thyroxine, TRAb, thyroid ultrasound and orbital computed tomography were used for diagnosis. PBMCs were isolated from 10 ml of fresh peripheral blood by Ficoll-Paque density gradient centrifugation. Total RNA was extracted using Trizol reagent, and RNA quality was checked on an Agilent 2100 Bioanalyzer.

The TCR originated in a woman aged 18-30 years with Graves' ophthalmopathy. Donor details come from another sample of the same person, matched by shared clones. The chain is encoded by TRBV6-1 joined to TRBJ1-3; TRBD1 matches 11 bases in the middle. Sequenced input: peripheral blood. At the DNA level, the sequence is TGTGCCAGCCTTCCGGGACAGGGGGCTGGAAACACCATATATTTT. It specifies CASLPGQGAGNTIYF.